This T cell receptor beta chain was observed in a study of blood T cell repertoires in COVID-19. Whole-study context: Specimens from acute and convalescent COVID-19 originated in the United States, Italy and Spain. Sample material is recorded as cDNA or gDNA derived from T cells, B-cell-depleted T cells, or PBMCs.

Per the original data handling: For nucleated cells, counts were estimated from reference gene primer amplification. Profiling relied on immunoSEQ multiplex PCR, and the TCRdb table lists in-frame clones only, not all of them. The V and J calls and clone size come from that table; D and trimming were worked out from the DNA. The sample shows about 260,000 clones, about nine tenths of them seen only once. Between the trimmed V and J ends, which lost 4 bases and 1 base, there was a span of 16 bases. The CDR3 extends over 16 amino acids. Per the germline V gene, CDR1 is LGHDT and CDR2 is YNNKEL (reference sequence).

The genes are TRBV3-1 (or the pseudogene TRBV3-2) and TRBJ1-1; possible D gene TRBD1, 5 bases. The specimen sequenced was peripheral blood. The TCR sequence derives from a man aged 55 to 70 who had recovered from COVID-19. The CDR3 is CASSLEEVGGNTEAFF. In DNA, the CDR3 is TGTGCCAGCAGCCTGGAGGAAGTGGGGGGGAACACTGAAGCTTTCTTT.